This TCR beta chain was recorded in a study of blood T cells in healthy people across ages (dated by TCRdb to about 2015). General notes on the study: Template switching captured roughly one uniquely barcoded TCR beta cDNA molecule per two T cells in model experiments. Using deep sequencing normalized with unique cDNA molecular identifiers, the study measured how TCR beta repertoire diversity changes with age. Four age groups were formed from the donors: young (average approximately 15 years), middle-aged (around 39), aged (62) and long-lived (about 75). To avoid experimental bias, donors of different ages were randomly spread across the sequencing lanes. The study analyzed two additional independent replicas of 1 million unique cDNA reads from the same blood draw for two donors, one aged 18 to 29 and one aged 80 or older.

Library creation used 5' RACE. The sequencer was an Illumina HiSeq 2500. A second PCR of roughly 7 to 12 cycles was run with a J-beta primer mix and a sample-barcoded 5' primer. Each TCR beta cDNA molecule received a unique molecular identifier from a template-switch 5' adaptor carrying 12 random nucleotides. At least 2.5 million CDR3-containing paired-end reads were obtained from each sample. The Mint cDNA synthesis kit, primed by a TRBC-specific oligonucleotide, was used to synthesize first-strand cDNA from all RNA. All cDNA was treated with uracil-DNA glycosylase and then went through a first 18-cycle PCR with the universal primers M1SS and BC2_uni_R. Per the original workflow: Normalization of each sample was performed by random selection of 1 million high-quality reads, each carrying a distinct molecular identifier. Reads with shared molecular identifiers were discarded instead of being binned into consensus sequences. MiTCR, with a Q25 quality threshold and the strictest error-elimination algorithm, was used for CDR3 identification, clonotype clustering and error correction. A nonparametric unseen species model with Euler transformation was used to estimate a lower bound on total TCR beta diversity. The public reads were quality trimmed at Q25 with fastp and then assembled into clones with MiXCR by TCRdb, keeping productive beta chains. Records with the same CDR3 protein are collapsed into one entry carrying the most frequent genes and DNA. For this entry, the V and J calls and clone size follow TCRdb and not the study's own pipeline. Within this sample are approximately 290,000 distinct CDR3 sequences, with less than 30% of them counted one time only. Clones ranked in the top ten supply approximately 28% of the sample.

With respect to this clonotype: This clone's antigen is unknown. This may come from a read error, since a much larger clone is one base off.

The donors were 40 or so Caucasian individuals from Russia, aged 6 to 90 years, who were systemically healthy. Ten milliliters of peripheral blood were drawn from each donor into EDTA-treated Vacutainer tubes. Ficoll-Paque density-gradient centrifugation was used to isolate PBMCs, with at least 6 million per sample. Total RNA was extracted from PBMCs with Trizol reagent, with at least 5 micrograms obtained per sample. Naive CD45RAhigh/CD27high T cell percentages were measured by flow cytometry on a PBMC aliquot from every donor. From a lookup of the germline V gene (reference sequence), CDR1 and CDR2 are LGHDT and YNNKEL. The CDR3 sequence holds 16 residues, the cysteine and phenylalanine included. The retained sequence is limited to the CDR3, 48 bases, with the frame set at the first base. Here is what the overall study found, with its caveats: Because profiling used bulk unsorted PBMCs, naive and antigen-experienced compartments could not be compared conclusively. The CMV infection status of donors was not known, potentially confounding age-related changes in expanded clonotypes. The long-lived group showed more naive CD4+ T cells, fewer expanded clones and increased TCR diversity than the aged group, suggesting age selection. Estimates of total diversity from one million sequenced T cells were regarded as lower bounds and underestimates. As age increased, observed TCR beta diversity per million T cells dropped in a roughly linear way, and a significant reduction was already evident by age about 40. The percentage of naive T cells measured by flow cytometry correlated strongly with observed TCR beta diversity.

The sequence came from a woman in her sixties or seventies in good health. Sample: blood. Recombination linked TRBV3-1 to TRBJ2-1; a stretch of 11 junction bases matches TRBD2. The bases are TGTGCCAGCAGCCAAGGAGGACTAGCGGGTCCCAATGAGCAGCTCTTC. Its protein product is CASSQGGLAGPNEQLF.